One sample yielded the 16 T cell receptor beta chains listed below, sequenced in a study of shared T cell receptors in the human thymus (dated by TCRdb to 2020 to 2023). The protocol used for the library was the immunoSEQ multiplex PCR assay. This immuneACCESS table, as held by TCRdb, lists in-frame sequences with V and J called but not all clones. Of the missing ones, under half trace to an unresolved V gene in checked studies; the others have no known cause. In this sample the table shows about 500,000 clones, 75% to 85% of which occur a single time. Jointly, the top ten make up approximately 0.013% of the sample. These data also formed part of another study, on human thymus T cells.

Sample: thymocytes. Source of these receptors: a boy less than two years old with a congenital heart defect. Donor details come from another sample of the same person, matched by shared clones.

The CDR3 DNA is TGTGCCAGCGGCGACAGGCCCGCGGGCTACGAGCAGTACTTC. Residues: CASGDRPAGYEQYF. The chain carries TRBV6-5 and TRBJ2-7, with D possibly matching TRBD1 (6 bases). The CDR3 has 14 residues. Per germline, CDR1 MNHEY and CDR2 SVGAGI. V lost 8 bases and J 3 bases, leaving 17 bases between the germline ends.

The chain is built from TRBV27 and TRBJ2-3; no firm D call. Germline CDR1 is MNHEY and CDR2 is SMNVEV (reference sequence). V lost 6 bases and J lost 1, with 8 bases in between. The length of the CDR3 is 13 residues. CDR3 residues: CASSPSGTDTQYF. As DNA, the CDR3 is TGTGCCAGCAGCCCTTCCGGCACAGATACGCAGTATTTT.

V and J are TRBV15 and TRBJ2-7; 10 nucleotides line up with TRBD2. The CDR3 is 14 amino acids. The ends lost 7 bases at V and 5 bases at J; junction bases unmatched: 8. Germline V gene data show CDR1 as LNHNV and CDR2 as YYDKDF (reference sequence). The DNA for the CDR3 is TGTGCCACCACACAGCGGGAGGGCCGCGACGAGCAGTACTTC. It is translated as CATTQREGRDEQYF. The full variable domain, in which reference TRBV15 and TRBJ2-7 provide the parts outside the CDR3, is DAMVIQNPRYQVTQFGKPVTLSCSQTLNHNVMYWYQQKSSQAPKLLFHYYDKDFNNEADTPDNFQSRRPNTSFCFLDIRSPGLGDTAMYLCATTQREGRDEQYFGPGTRLTVT.

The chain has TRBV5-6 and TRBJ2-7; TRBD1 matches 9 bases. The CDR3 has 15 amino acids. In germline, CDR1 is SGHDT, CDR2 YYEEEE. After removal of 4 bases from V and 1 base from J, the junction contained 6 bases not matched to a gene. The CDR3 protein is CASSPRDRVSYEQYF. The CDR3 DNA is TGTGCCAGCAGCCCACGGGACAGGGTGTCCTACGAGCAGTACTTC. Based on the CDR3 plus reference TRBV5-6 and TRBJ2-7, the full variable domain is DAGVTQSPTHLIKTRGQQVTLRCSPKSGHDTVSWYQQALGQGPQFIFQYYEEEERQRGNFPDRFSGHQFPNYSSELNVNALLLGDSALYLCASSPRDRVSYEQYFGPGTRLTVT.

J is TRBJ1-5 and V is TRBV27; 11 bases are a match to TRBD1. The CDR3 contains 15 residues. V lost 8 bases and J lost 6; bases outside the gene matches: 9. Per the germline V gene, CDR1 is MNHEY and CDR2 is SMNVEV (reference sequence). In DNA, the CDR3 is TGTGCCAGCTCTCCTGCGGGACAGGGGGTTCAGCCCCAGCATTTT. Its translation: CASSPAGQGVQPQHF.

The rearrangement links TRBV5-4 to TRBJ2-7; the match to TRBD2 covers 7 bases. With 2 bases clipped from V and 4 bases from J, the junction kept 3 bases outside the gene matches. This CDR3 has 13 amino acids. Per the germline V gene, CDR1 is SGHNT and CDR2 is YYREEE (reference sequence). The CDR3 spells CASSFSGIYEQYF. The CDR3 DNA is TGTGCCAGCAGCTTCAGCGGGATTTACGAGCAGTACTTC.

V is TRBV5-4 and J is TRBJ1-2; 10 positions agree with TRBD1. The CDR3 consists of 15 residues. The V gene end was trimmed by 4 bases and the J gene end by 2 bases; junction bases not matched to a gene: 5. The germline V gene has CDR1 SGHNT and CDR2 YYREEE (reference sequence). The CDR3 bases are TGTGCCAGCAGCATCCGGGACAGGGGCAACTATGGCTACACCTTC. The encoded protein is CASSIRDRGNYGYTF.

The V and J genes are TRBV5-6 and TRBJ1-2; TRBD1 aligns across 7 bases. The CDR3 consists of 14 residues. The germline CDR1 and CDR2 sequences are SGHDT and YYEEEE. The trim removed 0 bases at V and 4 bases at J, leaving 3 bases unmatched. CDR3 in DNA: TGTGCCAGCAGCTTGGCTGGGACAGTCTATGGCTACACCTTC. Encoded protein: CASSLAGTVYGYTF.

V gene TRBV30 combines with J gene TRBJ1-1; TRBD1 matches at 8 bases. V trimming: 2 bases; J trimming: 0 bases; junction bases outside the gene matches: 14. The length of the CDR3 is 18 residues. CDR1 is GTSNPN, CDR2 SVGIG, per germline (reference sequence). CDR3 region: CAWSPRVNRGGVNTEAFF. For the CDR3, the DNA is TGTGCCTGGAGTCCCCGAGTAAACAGGGGGGGGGTGAACACTGAAGCTTTCTTT. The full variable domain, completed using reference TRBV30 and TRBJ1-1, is SQTIHQWPATLVQPVGSPLSLECTVEGTSNPNLYWYRQAAGRGLQLLFYSVGIGQISSEVPQNLSASRPQDRQFILSSKKLLLSDSGFYLCAWSPRVNRGGVNTEAFFGQGTRLTVV.

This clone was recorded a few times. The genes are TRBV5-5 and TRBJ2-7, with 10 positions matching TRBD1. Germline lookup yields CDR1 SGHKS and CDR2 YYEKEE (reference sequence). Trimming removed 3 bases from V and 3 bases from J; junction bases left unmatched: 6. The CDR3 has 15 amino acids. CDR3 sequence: CASSSGTGDLYEQYF. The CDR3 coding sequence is TGTGCCAGCAGCTCAGGGACAGGGGACCTCTACGAGCAGTACTTC.

The CDR3 coding sequence is TGTGCCGGTAGCTCGGGATCTAGCGGGAGTACCGGTGAGCAGTTCTTC. It specifies CAGSSGSSGSTGEQFF. J is TRBJ2-1 and V is TRBV28; 10 positions match TRBD2. Germline CDR1 is MDHEN and CDR2 is SYDVKM. V was clipped by 11 bases and J by 9 bases; unmatched bases: 19. This CDR3 contains 16 residues.

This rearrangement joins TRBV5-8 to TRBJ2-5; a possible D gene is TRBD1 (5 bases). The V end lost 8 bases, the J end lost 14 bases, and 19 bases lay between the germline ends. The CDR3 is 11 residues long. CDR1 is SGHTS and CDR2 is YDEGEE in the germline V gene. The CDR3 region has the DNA TGTGCCAGGGGGCCACCTCTCGGTCGCTACTTC. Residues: CARGPPLGRYF.

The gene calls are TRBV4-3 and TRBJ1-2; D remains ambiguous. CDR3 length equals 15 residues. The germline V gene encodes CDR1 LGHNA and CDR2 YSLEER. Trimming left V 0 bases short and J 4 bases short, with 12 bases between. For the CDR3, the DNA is TGCGCCAGCAGCCAAGATTGGCCCCCTGTCTATGGCTACACCTTC. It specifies CASSQDWPPVYGYTF.

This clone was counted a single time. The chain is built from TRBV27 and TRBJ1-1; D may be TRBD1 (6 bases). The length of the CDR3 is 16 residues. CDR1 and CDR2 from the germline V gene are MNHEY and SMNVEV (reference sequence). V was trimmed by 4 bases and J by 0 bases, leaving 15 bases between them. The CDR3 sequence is CASSSGARKMNTEAFF. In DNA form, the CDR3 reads TGTGCCAGCAGTTCAGGGGCCAGAAAGATGAACACTGAAGCTTTCTTT.

The CDR3 bases are TGTGCCAGCAGCCGTGCCCAGAACAATGAGCAGTTCTTC. Translation gives CASSRAQNNEQFF. The V gene is TRBV28, the J gene TRBJ2-1; no reliable D call. The CDR3 contains 13 residues. V lost 6 bases and J lost 5, with 11 bases in between. Germline-derived CDR1 and CDR2 are MDHEN and SYDVKM.

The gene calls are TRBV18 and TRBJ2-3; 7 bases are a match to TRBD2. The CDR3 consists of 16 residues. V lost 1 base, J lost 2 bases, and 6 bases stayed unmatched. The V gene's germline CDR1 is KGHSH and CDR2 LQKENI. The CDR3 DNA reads TGTGCCAGCTCACCACGGGGAGGGACCAACACAGATACGCAGTATTTT. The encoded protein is CASSPRGGTNTDTQYF.